One and the same sample provided the 13 T cell receptor beta chains below, sequenced in a study of T cell responses to AZD1222 COVID-19 vaccine. Sequenced by immunoSEQ multiplex PCR; TCRdb stores in-frame clones only, minus some. The sample has around 150,000 clones, about nine tenths seen once. The starting material was peripheral blood, obtained on day 0 of AZD1222 vaccination. The receptor source for this set is an adult in good health.

This clone was seen once. The chain combines TRBV30 with TRBJ2-5; D is undetermined. This CDR3 contains 12 residues. The V end was cut by 2 bases, the J end by 3 bases, with 7 bases between. From germline, CDR1 is GTSNPN and CDR2 SVGIG (reference sequence). In nucleotides, the CDR3 is TGTGCCTGGAGTCTGGCCAAAGAGACCCAGTACTTC. Its protein product is CAWSLAKETQYF.

In DNA form, the CDR3 reads TGTGCCAGCAGCCCGGGGGCGGGAGGTAACACCGGGGAGCTGTTTTTT. This codes for CASSPGAGGNTGELFF. The genes are TRBV9 and TRBJ2-2, with 8 bases aligning to TRBD2. The CDR3 consists of 16 residues. Germline CDR1 is SGDLS and CDR2 is YYNGEE. Trimming removed 4 bases from V and 2 bases from J; junction bases left unmatched: 7. The entire variable domain, with the rest obtained from reference TRBV9 and TRBJ2-2, is as follows: DSGVTQTPKHLITATGQRVTLRCSPRSGDLSVYWYQQSLDQGLQFLIQYYNGEERAKGNILERFSAQQFPDLHSELNLSSLELGDSALYFCASSPGAGGNTGELFFGEGSRLTVL.

The rearrangement uses TRBV5-1 and TRBJ1-1, with D perhaps TRBD1 (5 bases). The germline V and J ends were trimmed by 0 bases and 4 bases, with 13 bases remaining between them. This CDR3 is built from 15 residues. Germline assignment: CDR1 SGHRS and CDR2 YFSETQ. CDR3 DNA sequence: TGCGCCAGCAGCTTGGAAGGCAGGGCGGGCACTGAAGCTTTCTTT. This translates into CASSLEGRAGTEAFF.

The chain carries TRBV6-6 and TRBJ1-2; 9 nucleotides agree with TRBD1. CDR1 is MNHNY, CDR2 SVGAGI, per germline (reference sequence). V lost 5 bases and J lost 1; bases outside the gene matches: 11. The CDR3 has 17 residues. The DNA for the CDR3 is TGTGCCAGCAGTCTAACCTTGGGACAGGGACTTAACTATGGCTACACCTTC. Its translation is CASSLTLGQGLNYGYTF.

This clone was observed a handful of times. The chain employs TRBV19 and TRBJ2-6; TRBD1 might be the D (6 bases). Trimming removed 6 bases at V and 0 bases at J, with 15 bases between. CDR1 and CDR2 (germline): LNHDA, SQIVND (reference sequence). CDR3 length equals 17 residues. The CDR3 DNA reads TGTGCCAGTAGGAACCAGGGGCCCGCCTCTGGGGCCAACGTCCTGACTTTC. This codes for CASRNQGPASGANVLTF.

The V call is TRBV28, the J call TRBJ1-2; D perhaps matches TRBD1 (5 bases). The CDR3 sequence is 17 residues long. V was cut by 6 bases and J by 1 base, with 21 bases left in between. CDR1 and CDR2 (germline): MDHEN, SYDVKM. The CDR3 DNA is TGTGCCAGCAGCACAGGATCCTCCTCGGGGGGTAACTATGGCTACACCTTC. It specifies CASSTGSSSGGNYGYTF.

This chain connects TRBV15 to TRBJ1-6; 9 bases match TRBD1. The V gene's germline CDR1 is LNHNV and CDR2 YYDKDF (reference sequence). V shed 0 bases, J shed 7 bases, and the junction held 16 bases outside the gene matches. The length of the CDR3 is 20 residues. Written as DNA, the CDR3 is TGTGCCACCAGCAGAGAACCGGACAGGGGAAGTCTCAAGAGGAATTCACCCCTCCACTTT. Protein sequence: CATSREPDRGSLKRNSPLHF. Variable domain in full (rest from reference TRBV15 and TRBJ1-6): DAMVIQNPRYQVTQFGKPVTLSCSQTLNHNVMYWYQQKSSQAPKLLFHYYDKDFNNEADTPDNFQSRRPNTSFCFLDIRSPGLGDTAMYLCATSREPDRGSLKRNSPLHFGNGTRLTVT.

J is TRBJ1-1 and V is TRBV2, with TRBD1 identical over 7 bases. CDR1 and CDR2 (germline): SNHLY, FYNNEI. This CDR3 spans 12 amino acids. V shed 7 bases, J shed 6 bases, and the junction held 5 bases outside the gene matches. The CDR3 DNA sequence: TGTGCCAGCAACTTAAGGGGGCCTGAAGCTTTCTTT. Protein: CASNLRGPEAFF.

The chain combines TRBV20-1 with TRBJ1-5; 11 bases align to TRBD1. In germline, CDR1 is DFQATT, CDR2 SNEGSKA (reference sequence). The CDR3 length is 16 residues. V lost 3 bases, J lost 0 bases, and 4 bases stayed unmatched. The CDR3 loop reads CSASGTGGYSNQPQHF. Written as DNA, the CDR3 is TGCAGTGCTAGTGGGACAGGGGGTTATAGCAATCAGCCCCAGCATTTT.

This chain connects TRBV28 to TRBJ1-6; perhaps TRBD1 as D (6 bases). Trimming removed 7 bases from V and 7 bases from J, with 23 bases in between. The germline V gene encodes CDR1 MDHEN and CDR2 SYDVKM. The length of the CDR3 is 17 residues. The CDR3 loop reads CASTTPGGGGPNSPLHF. In DNA, the CDR3 is TGTGCCAGCACCACACCCGGGGGAGGGGGTCCGAATTCACCCCTCCACTTT.

The table lists this clone with a count of one. The gene calls are TRBV5-6 and TRBJ1-2; D ambiguous. V was shortened by 1 base and J by 8 bases, with 12 bases between the two germline ends. CDR3 length: 13 amino acids. Per the germline V gene, CDR1 is SGHDT and CDR2 is YYEEEE. CDR3 in DNA: TGTGCCAGCAGCTTGAGCGGGAGTCGGGGCTACACCTTC. Protein sequence: CASSLSGSRGYTF. The whole variable domain, filled in from reference TRBV5-6 and TRBJ1-2, reads DAGVTQSPTHLIKTRGQQVTLRCSPKSGHDTVSWYQQALGQGPQFIFQYYEEEERQRGNFPDRFSGHQFPNYSSELNVNALLLGDSALYLCASSLSGSRGYTFGSGTRLTVV.

For the CDR3, the DNA is TGCGCCAGCAGCCAACGGGACGCCGGTGAAAAACTGTTTTTT. Its protein is CASSQRDAGEKLFF. J is TRBJ1-4 and V is TRBV5-1, with D perhaps TRBD1 (5 bases). The V and J ends lost 4 bases and 7 bases respectively, with 14 bases between them. The germline gives CDR1 SGHRS, CDR2 YFSETQ. The CDR3 is made up of 14 amino acids.

The chain uses TRBV5-1 and TRBJ1-1; D perhaps matches TRBD1 (5 bases). V was clipped by 0 bases and J by 3 bases, with 15 bases between them. This CDR3 is 16 amino acids long. Germline CDR1 SGHRS, CDR2 YFSETQ. This CDR3 reads CASSLAAGSGDTEAFF. The DNA of the CDR3 is TGCGCCAGCAGCTTGGCGGCAGGGAGTGGGGACACTGAAGCTTTCTTT.